The 17 T cell receptor beta chains listed next were all sequenced from one sample in a study of vaccination and CD4 T cells after COVID-19. Their recognized antigens are unknown. Cultured CD4+ T-cell DNA underwent Oncomine TCR Beta short-read sequencing. MiXCR was run by TCRdb on the PCR reads, yielding one entry per CDR3 protein. This sample has 20,000 to 25,000 distinct CDR3 sequences, with 35% to 45% found just once. Treatment: roughly 10-day PBMC culture with coronavirus spike peptide pools or control peptides (ViraFEST assay). The sequences come from CD4+ T cells from blood, cultured in vitro, collected before SARS-CoV-2 vaccination. Receptor source: a human donor who received a COVID-19 vaccine.

This clonotype was counted a few times. The genes are TRBV7-3 and TRBJ2-7; 9 bases align to TRBD2. With V trimmed by 5 bases and J by 2 bases, 7 bases remained unmatched. CDR1 and CDR2 (germline): SGHTA, FQGTGA. This CDR3 comprises 15 residues. CDR3 loop: CASSPWGGGAYEQYF. The DNA of the CDR3 is TGTGCCAGCAGCCCCTGGGGCGGGGGGGCCTACGAGCAGTACTTC.

The rearrangement links TRBV7-2 to TRBJ2-5, with 11 bases identical to TRBD2. V shed 0 bases and J 5 bases; nucleotides not matched to a gene: 5. The V gene's germline CDR1 is SGHTA and CDR2 FQGNSA. The CDR3 loop spans 16 amino acids. The CDR3 protein is CTSSLASGGARETQYF. The CDR3 DNA reads TGTACCAGCAGCTTAGCTAGCGGGGGGGCCCGGGAGACCCAGTACTTC. The variable domain in full, completed from reference TRBV7-2 and TRBJ2-5, reads GAGVSQSPSNKVTEKGKDVELRCDPISGHTALYWYRQSLGQGLEFLIYFQGNSAPDKSGLPSDRFSAERTGGSVSTLTIQRTQQEDSAVYLCTSSLASGGARETQYFGPGTRLLVL.

The genes are TRBV20-1 and TRBJ2-1; 11 bases line up with TRBD2. In germline, CDR1 is DFQATT, CDR2 SNEGSKA (reference sequence). The CDR3 runs to 17 residues. The ends lost 6 bases at V and 4 bases at J; junction bases unmatched: 14. The CDR3 nucleotides read TGCAGTGCGCTACAGACTAGCGGGGCCGCCTTTTACAATGAGCAGTTCTTC. It translates to CSALQTSGAAFYNEQFF.

The chain is built from TRBV4-1 and TRBJ1-5, with 7 nucleotides matching TRBD1. The CDR3 sequence is 15 residues long. Germline trimming cut 0 bases from V and 6 bases from J; bases unmatched to any gene: 5. Germline CDR1 is MGHRA and CDR2 is YSYEKL. CDR3 protein: CASSQDGGGGQPQHF. The CDR3 nucleotides read TGCGCCAGCAGCCAAGACGGAGGGGGCGGTCAGCCCCAGCATTTT.

The chain has TRBV19 and TRBJ1-5; D may be TRBD1 (6 bases). The CDR3 contains 16 residues. The germline CDR1 and CDR2 sequences are LNHDA and SQIVND (reference sequence). Trimming stripped 3 bases from V and 2 bases from J, with 14 bases between. CDR3 residues: CASSISDRNRNQPQHF. The CDR3 coding sequence is TGTGCCAGTAGTATTTCGGACAGAAATCGCAATCAGCCCCAGCATTTT.

This rearrangement joins TRBV5-6 to TRBJ1-1, with D unresolved. Germline V lookup: CDR1 SGHDT, CDR2 YYEEEE. CDR3 length equals 14 residues. With 0 bases removed from V and 4 bases from J, the gap between germline ends came to 10 bases. CDR3 DNA sequence: TGTGCCAGCAGCTTGGTGCCCCCGGGCACTGAAGCTTTCTTT. Translated: CASSLVPPGTEAFF.

The rearrangement links TRBV29-1 to TRBJ2-5, with a possible D match to TRBD1 (7 bases). Per the germline V gene, CDR1 is SQVTM and CDR2 is ANQGSEA. The length of the CDR3 is 13 residues. V was pared by 3 bases and J by 9 bases, with 17 bases between. CDR3 amino acids: CSVEDRRGSPQYF. CDR3 DNA: TGCAGCGTTGAGGACAGGAGGGGAAGTCCCCAGTACTTC.

The rearrangement uses TRBV12-3 or TRBV12-4 and TRBJ1-2, with D possibly matching TRBD1 (5 bases). V dropped 0 bases and J dropped 2 bases, with 10 bases sitting between them. The CDR3 length is 15 residues. CDR3 in DNA: TGTGCCAGCAGTTTAGCGGGGGACGGAAACTATGGCTACACCTTC. It translates to CASSLAGDGNYGYTF.

The chain carries TRBV20-1 and TRBJ2-3; TRBD1 agrees at 8 bases. J gave up 2 bases and V 3 bases, and 10 bases lay outside the gene matches. The germline V gene encodes CDR1 DFQATT and CDR2 SNEGSKA (reference sequence). The CDR3 totals 16 residues. CDR3 nucleotide sequence: TGCAGTGCTAGCCAGGGGACAGGCTTAAACACAGATACGCAGTATTTT. Translated: CSASQGTGLNTDTQYF.

The CDR3 protein is CASSKIAGRPYEQYF. For the CDR3, the DNA is TGTGCCAGTAGTAAAATAGCGGGGCGACCCTACGAGCAGTACTTC. The J gene is TRBJ2-7, the V gene TRBV19; 8 bases fit TRBD2. Unmatched junction bases numbered 7, after V lost 4 bases and J lost 2 bases. Germline CDR1 reads LNHDA; CDR2 reads SQIVND (reference sequence). The CDR3 totals 15 residues.

There are a few counts of this clonotype. This sequence joins TRBV12-2 and TRBJ1-1; the table calls TRBD1, which could not be checked here. TRBV12-2 is tagged as a pseudogene. The CDR3 is 17 amino acids. The CDR3 is CASRLPKDRPESPEAFF. The CDR3 coding sequence is TGTGCAAGTCGCCTTCCCAAAGACAGGCCCGAGAGTCCTGAAGCTTTCTTT.

The rearrangement links TRBV28 to TRBJ2-7, with unresolved D. The CDR3 spans 12 residues. Trimming removed 6 bases from V and 0 bases from J, with 6 bases in between. CDR1 and CDR2 (germline): MDHEN, SYDVKM. The CDR3 reads CASSSSSYEQYF. CDR3 DNA: TGTGCCAGCAGCTCGAGCTCCTACGAGCAGTACTTC.

The chain uses TRBV21-1 and TRBJ2-7; TRBD1, as called in the table, went unchecked against the DNA. TRBV21-1 is deemed a pseudogene. The CDR3 loop spans 16 amino acids. The DNA for the CDR3 is TGTGCCAGCAGTCCAAACGGGACTAGTAGCTCCTACGAGCAGTACTTC. Translation gives CASSPNGTSSSYEQYF.

This rearrangement joins TRBV6-1 to TRBJ1-1; D unresolved. CDR3 length equals 13 residues. Trimming left V 4 bases short and J 1 base short, with 7 bases between. From germline, CDR1 is MNHNS and CDR2 SASEGT. The CDR3 loop reads CASSGFKNTEAFF. The CDR3 DNA follows: TGTGCCAGCAGTGGGTTTAAGAACACTGAAGCTTTCTTT.

This clonotype was seen just once. The rearrangement joins TRBV28 to TRBJ2-7; D is uncertain. Per the germline V gene, CDR1 is MDHEN and CDR2 is SYDVKM. The CDR3 spans 15 residues. V was cut by 2 bases and J by 1 base, with 12 bases left in between. CDR3 sequence: CASSLPPGISYEQYF. The CDR3 coding sequence is TGTGCCAGCAGTTTACCGCCAGGTATTTCCTACGAGCAGTACTTC.

V gene TRBV24-1 combines with J gene TRBJ1-5; the match to TRBD1 covers 7 bases. Germline V gene data show CDR1 as KGHDR and CDR2 as SFDVKD. J lost 6 bases, V lost 3 bases, and 13 bases had no gene match. The CDR3 length is 17 residues. The CDR3 protein is CATSDGTGAGGIQPQHF. DNA of the CDR3: TGTGCCACCAGTGATGGCACCGGTGCAGGGGGGATTCAGCCCCAGCATTTT.

V gene TRBV20-1 combines with J gene TRBJ2-3; TRBD1 matches at 9 bases. Looked up from germline, CDR1 is DFQATT and CDR2 is SNEGSKA (reference sequence). CDR3 length: 16 residues. Trimming removed 0 bases from V and 3 bases from J; junction bases left unmatched: 7. The CDR3: CSARESTGGVTDTQYF. CDR3 sequence (DNA): TGCAGTGCTAGAGAAAGCACAGGGGGCGTTACAGATACGCAGTATTTT.